The following is a TCR beta chain sequence with its context. The antigen is unknown. The V end was cut by 3 bases, the J end by 2 bases, with 17 bases between. CDR3 length: 17 residues. Germline V lookup: CDR1 ENHRY, CDR2 SYGVKD. The data were taken from a study of OX40 agonist ivuxolimab in advanced cancers. TCRdb keeps only in-frame clones here, not all; method: immunoSEQ multiplex PCR. The top ten clones hold 2% to 3% of a sample with roughly 64,000 clones, approximately 84% of them seen once. General observations from the study: Expanded clones were, on average, more numerous among CD8+ T cells than CD4+.

V gene TRBV10-3 combines with J gene TRBJ2-1, with a tentative D call TRBD2 (6 bases). The sample here was CD4+ or CD8+ T cells sorted from blood, taken in a trial of the OX40 agonist ivuxolimab. The TCR comes from an adult with an advanced solid tumor such as melanoma, head and neck, liver or kidney cancer. The CDR3 reads CAISEGVIAGTYNEQFF. CDR3 nucleotides: TGTGCCATCAGTGAAGGGGTAATTGCGGGAACCTACAATGAGCAGTTCTTC.